These 20 T cell receptor beta chains share one sample of origin, sequenced in a study of cytomegalovirus exposure and HLA in healthy donors. The study ran its PCR with 60 Vbeta and 13 Jbeta primers. TCRdb keeps only in-frame clones here, not all; method: immunoSEQ multiplex PCR. The profile shows some 200,000 clones, more than 65% of them singletons. Sample: PBMCs. The receptors originated from a girl aged 5 to 17 in good health and CMV-seropositive.

The chain has TRBV29-1 and TRBJ1-1; D ambiguous. V shed 4 bases and J shed 0 bases, with 9 bases lying between them. The germline gives CDR1 SQVTM, CDR2 ANQGSEA. This CDR3 has 13 residues. CDR3 in amino acids: CSVVETMNTEAFF. The CDR3 DNA is TGCAGCGTTGTTGAGACTATGAACACTGAAGCTTTCTTT.

This chain connects TRBV10-3 to TRBJ2-1, with D maybe TRBD2 (6 bases). This CDR3 region has 15 residues. V was shortened by 8 bases and J by 4 bases, with 18 bases between the two germline ends. Germline-derived CDR1 and CDR2 are ENHRY and SYGVKD. CDR3 sequence: CAILADQHRYNEQFF. The CDR3 DNA is TGTGCCATCTTAGCGGACCAACACAGGTACAATGAGCAGTTCTTC.

This chain links TRBV27 with TRBJ2-4, with D maybe TRBD2 (6 bases). Germline V gene data show CDR1 as MNHEY and CDR2 as SMNVEV (reference sequence). The germline V and J ends were trimmed by 3 bases and 8 bases, with 17 bases remaining between them. The CDR3 covers 15 residues. In nucleotides, the CDR3 is TGTGCCAGCAGTTTCTTGGACGCGGGGCGTTACATTCAGTACTTC. Translating gives CASSFLDAGRYIQYF.

The gene calls are TRBV21-1 and TRBJ2-7; the table gives TRBD2 as D, unverified against the DNA. TRBV21-1 is a listed pseudogene. CDR3 length: 15 residues. DNA of the CDR3: TGTGCCGGAAGGACCGGGGATACCCGGCCCTACGAGCAGTACTTC. It translates to CAGRTGDTRPYEQYF.

The chain joins TRBV5-1 to TRBJ2-7; D might be TRBD1 (5 bases). Trimming stripped 4 bases from V and 5 bases from J, with 16 bases between. The CDR3 is 14 amino acids. Germline CDR1 and CDR2: SGHRS and YFSETQ. The CDR3 spells CASSLGGRAHEQYF. In DNA form, the CDR3 reads TGCGCCAGCAGCCTGGGTGGCAGGGCCCACGAGCAGTACTTC.

The J gene is TRBJ2-5, the V gene TRBV12-5; 7 bases line up with TRBD1. Germline CDR1 is LGHNT and CDR2 is FRNRAP. CDR3 size: 13 residues. With 5 bases clipped from V and 5 bases from J, the junction kept 5 bases outside the gene matches. The CDR3 spells CASGGQVVETQYF. CDR3 sequence (DNA): TGTGCTAGTGGTGGACAGGTGGTCGAGACCCAGTACTTC.

The gene calls are TRBV27 and TRBJ2-7; 14 nucleotides line up with TRBD2. From germline, CDR1 is MNHEY and CDR2 SMNVEV (reference sequence). Germline trimming cut 4 bases from V and 2 bases from J; bases unmatched to any gene: 1. This CDR3 has 15 amino acids. The CDR3 nucleotides are TGTGCCAGCAGTTCGGGACTAGCGGGGGCCTACGAGCAGTACTTC. Translated, it gives CASSSGLAGAYEQYF.

The chain joins TRBV11-3 to TRBJ1-5; D unclear. This CDR3 comprises 13 residues. Germline CDR1 and CDR2: SGHNT and YENEEA. The V and J ends lost 0 bases and 4 bases respectively, with 4 bases between them. CDR3 nucleotide sequence: TGTGCCAGCAGCTTAGATCGTAATCAGCCCCAGCATTTT. The encoded protein is CASSLDRNQPQHF.

This clone occurred a few times. This chain links TRBV7-8 with TRBJ2-5; 11 nucleotides line up with TRBD2. Germline V gives CDR1 SGHVS, CDR2 FQNEAQ. The CDR3 consists of 17 residues. V lost 1 base, J lost 7 bases, and 11 bases stayed unmatched. In nucleotides, the CDR3 is TGTGCCAGCAGCTTAGTAGCCCCTAGCGGGGGGTTTGGGACCCAGTACTTC. This sequence encodes CASSLVAPSGGFGTQYF.

The rearrangement links TRBV6-5 to TRBJ1-1; TRBD1 is a possible D gene (6 bases). Germline-derived CDR1 and CDR2 are MNHEY and SVGAGI. There are 13 residues in the CDR3. Deletions cut 8 bases from V and 5 bases from J, with 15 bases between. In DNA form, the CDR3 reads TGTGCCAGCGGGGGCAGGGTTGGGACTGAAGCTTTCTTT. Protein product: CASGGRVGTEAFF.

The table lists this clone with a few counts. The chain links TRBV6-1 to TRBJ2-6; D might be TRBD2 (5 bases). Trimming cost V 2 bases and J 0 bases, with 14 bases left between them. Germline CDR1 is MNHNS and CDR2 is SASEGT. The CDR3 contains 18 residues. The CDR3 DNA follows: TGTGCCAGCAGTGAAATTAAGATAGCGCGCTCTGGGGCCAACGTCCTGACTTTC. It codes for CASSEIKIARSGANVLTF.

CDR3 loop: CASSSGAYEQYF. DNA for the CDR3: TGCGCCAGCAGCTCAGGGGCCTACGAGCAGTACTTC. The gene calls are TRBV5-1 and TRBJ2-7; tentative D call: TRBD1 (6 bases). The ends were cut back, 3 bases at V and 2 bases at J, with 6 bases in the middle. The V gene's germline CDR1 is SGHRS and CDR2 YFSETQ. CDR3 length: 12 amino acids.

The chain combines TRBV15 with TRBJ1-5; TRBD1 is a possible D gene (6 bases). V dropped 8 bases and J dropped 2 bases, with 16 bases sitting between them. CDR1 is LNHNV and CDR2 is YYDKDF in the germline V gene (reference sequence). The CDR3 extends over 15 amino acids. The CDR3 here is CATRGGGGGNQPQHF. The CDR3 DNA is TGTGCCACCCGCGGGGGCGGTGGGGGCAATCAGCCCCAGCATTTT. Full variable domain (outside the CDR3, taken from reference TRBV15 and TRBJ1-5): DAMVIQNPRYQVTQFGKPVTLSCSQTLNHNVMYWYQQKSSQAPKLLFHYYDKDFNNEADTPDNFQSRRPNTSFCFLDIRSPGLGDTAMYLCATRGGGGGNQPQHFGDGTRLSIL.

The chain has TRBV15 and TRBJ2-6; no definite D call. V was cut by 0 bases and J by 1 base, with 7 bases left in between. Germline CDR1 LNHNV, CDR2 YYDKDF (reference sequence). CDR3 length: 16 residues. The CDR3 sequence: CATSRDVQSGANVLTF. DNA for the CDR3: TGTGCCACCAGCAGAGATGTGCAGTCTGGGGCCAACGTCCTGACTTTC.

V and J are TRBV4-2 and TRBJ2-2, with 9 positions matching TRBD2. The CDR3 has 19 residues. Germline CDR1 is LGHNA and CDR2 is YNFKEQ. The V gene end was trimmed by 3 bases and the J gene end by 1 base; junction bases not matched to a gene: 12. The CDR3 loop is CASSHSVASGGLNTGELFF. The CDR3 DNA reads as TGTGCCAGCAGCCATTCTGTTGCGAGCGGGGGGTTGAACACCGGGGAGCTGTTTTTT.

The V call is TRBV2, the J call TRBJ2-3, with a weak D call TRBD1 (6 bases). Germline values: CDR1 SNHLY, CDR2 FYNNEI. V was shortened by 6 bases and J by 3 bases, with 10 bases between the two germline ends. This CDR3 spans 13 amino acids. The CDR3 coding sequence is TGTGCCAGCAGGTTACAGGGTACAGATACGCAGTATTTT. Translated, it gives CASRLQGTDTQYF.

The DNA for the CDR3 is TGTGCCAGCAGCTTAGGCACTAGCACAGATACGCAGTATTTT. Amino acid sequence: CASSLGTSTDTQYF. The V call is TRBV11-3, the J call TRBJ2-3; the D is unclear. The ends were cut back, 1 base at V and 0 bases at J, with 5 bases in the middle. The CDR3 length is 14 residues. Germline CDR1 reads SGHNT; CDR2 reads YENEEA.

The V and J genes are TRBV5-1 and TRBJ1-2; 12 bases line up with TRBD1. This CDR3 spans 16 amino acids. V trimming: 4 bases; J trimming: 4 bases; junction bases outside the gene matches: 8. From germline, CDR1 is SGHRS and CDR2 YFSETQ. CDR3 nucleotide sequence: TGCGCCAGCAGCCTCGGGACAGGGGGCGTTGGCTATGGCTACACCTTC. Its translation: CASSLGTGGVGYGYTF.

The chain employs TRBV5-8 and TRBJ2-3; D is possibly TRBD2 (7 bases). This CDR3 is 14 amino acids long. V lost 0 bases to trimming and J lost 6 bases, with 11 bases between them. Germline V gene data show CDR1 as SGHTS and CDR2 as YDEGEE. CDR3 protein: CASSLEQGGDTQYF. CDR3 in DNA: TGTGCCAGCAGCTTGGAACAGGGAGGGGATACGCAGTATTTT.

V gene TRBV7-9 combines with J gene TRBJ2-7; 7 nucleotides align to TRBD1. CDR1 SEHNR and CDR2 FQNEAQ come from the germline V gene (reference sequence). Trimming at V came to 5 bases and at J to 0 bases, leaving 4 bases not matched to a gene. This CDR3 region has 14 residues. The CDR3 bases are TGTGCCAGCAGCGCGTGGGACAGCTCCTACGAGCAGTACTTC. Protein product: CASSAWDSSYEQYF.